The 5 T cell receptor beta chains in this list originate from one sample, sequenced in a study of PD-1 blockade in classical Hodgkin lymphoma. The method was immunoSEQ multiplex PCR; TCRdb's version includes in-frame clones alone and lacks a portion of them. The data contain 20,000 to 25,000 clones, approximately 74% of them singletons. There was relapse after autologous stem cell transplantation in every patient, and there was variation in brentuximab vedotin exposure. Sequenced here: peripheral blood mononuclear cells (PBMCs), sampled at baseline. Receptor source: a human donor with classical Hodgkin lymphoma.

The chain carries TRBV6-5 and TRBJ2-3; no clear D. CDR3 length equals 14 residues. The V end lost 3 bases, the J end lost 3 bases, and 10 bases lay between the germline ends. Per the germline V gene, CDR1 is MNHEY and CDR2 is SVGAGI. CDR3 coding DNA: TGTGCCAGCAGTTATGTTGTGGGTACAGATACGCAGTATTTT. Its translation is CASSYVVGTDTQYF.

There are a few counts of this clone. The J gene is TRBJ1-1, the V gene TRBV25-1, with D maybe TRBD1 (6 bases). The length of the CDR3 is 12 residues. Per the germline V gene, CDR1 is MGHDK and CDR2 is SYGVNS. Between the trimmed V and J ends, which lost 1 base and 8 bases, there was a span of 8 bases. The CDR3 region is CASSEWGAEAFF. The DNA of the CDR3 is TGTGCCAGCAGTGAATGGGGGGCAGAAGCTTTCTTT.

This clone was seen a handful of times. This chain joins TRBV28 and TRBJ2-5, with TRBD1 matching 8 bases. The CDR3 is 19 residues long. Germline V CDR1 and CDR2: MDHEN, SYDVKM. The V and J ends lost 0 bases and 0 bases, in that order; junction bases with no gene match: 12. The CDR3, as DNA: TGTGCCAGCAGTTTATGGGGACAGGACGATACCGGGTACCAAGAGACCCAGTACTTC. Its protein is CASSLWGQDDTGYQETQYF.

V is TRBV30 and J is TRBJ2-7; 8 bases match TRBD2. The CDR3 covers 13 residues. The germline gives CDR1 GTSNPN, CDR2 SVGIG (reference sequence). With V trimmed by 5 bases and J by 6 bases, 9 bases remained unmatched. The CDR3 spells CAWAGTSQSEQYF. DNA for the CDR3: TGTGCCTGGGCCGGGACTAGTCAGTCCGAGCAGTACTTC.

A remark on this clone: Distinct nucleotide sequences in the sample also encode this CDR3. The rearrangement links TRBV20-1 to TRBJ1-1; D is unresolved. Germline V CDR1 and CDR2: DFQATT, SNEGSKA (reference sequence). The ends were cut back, 4 bases at V and 0 bases at J, with 3 bases in the middle. This CDR3 contains 11 residues. The CDR3 region is CSAMLNTEAFF. The CDR3, as DNA: TGCAGTGCTATGCTGAACACTGAAGCTTTCTTT.